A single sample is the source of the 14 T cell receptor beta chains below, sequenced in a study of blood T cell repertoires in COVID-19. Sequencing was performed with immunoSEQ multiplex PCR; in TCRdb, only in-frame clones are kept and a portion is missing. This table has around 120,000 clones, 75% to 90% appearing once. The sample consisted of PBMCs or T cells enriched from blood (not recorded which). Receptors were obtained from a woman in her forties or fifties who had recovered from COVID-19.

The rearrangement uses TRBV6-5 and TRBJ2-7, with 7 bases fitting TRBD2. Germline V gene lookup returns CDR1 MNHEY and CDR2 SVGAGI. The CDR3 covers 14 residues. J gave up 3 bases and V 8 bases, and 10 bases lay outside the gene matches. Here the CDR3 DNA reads TGTGCCAGCCGAGCGGGGTCCTCATTCTACGAGCAGTACTTC. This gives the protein CASRAGSSFYEQYF.

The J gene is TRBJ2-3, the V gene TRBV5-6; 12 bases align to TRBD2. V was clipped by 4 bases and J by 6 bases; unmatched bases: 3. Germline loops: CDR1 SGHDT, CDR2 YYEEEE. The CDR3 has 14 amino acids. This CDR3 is CASSPSGGADTQYF. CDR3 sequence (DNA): TGTGCCAGCAGCCCTAGCGGGGGGGCGGATACGCAGTATTTT.

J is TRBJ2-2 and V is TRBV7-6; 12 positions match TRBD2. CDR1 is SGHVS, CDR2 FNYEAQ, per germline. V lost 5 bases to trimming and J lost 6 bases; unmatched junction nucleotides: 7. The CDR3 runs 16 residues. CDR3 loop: CASSDRLAGAPGELFF. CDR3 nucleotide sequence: TGTGCCAGCAGCGATCGACTAGCGGGGGCCCCCGGGGAGCTGTTTTTT.

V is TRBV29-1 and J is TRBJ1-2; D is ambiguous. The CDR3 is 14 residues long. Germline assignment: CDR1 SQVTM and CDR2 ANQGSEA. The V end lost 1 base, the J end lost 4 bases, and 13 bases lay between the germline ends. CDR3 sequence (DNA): TGCAGCGTTGAAGGAATGGTAGGGAGCTATGGCTACACCTTC. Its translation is CSVEGMVGSYGYTF.

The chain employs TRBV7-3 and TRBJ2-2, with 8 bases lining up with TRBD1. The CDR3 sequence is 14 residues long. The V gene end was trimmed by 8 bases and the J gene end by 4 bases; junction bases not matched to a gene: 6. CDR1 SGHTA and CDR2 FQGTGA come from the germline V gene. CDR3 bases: TGTGCCAGCGTACAGGGGGATGGCACCGGGGAGCTGTTTTTT. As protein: CASVQGDGTGELFF.

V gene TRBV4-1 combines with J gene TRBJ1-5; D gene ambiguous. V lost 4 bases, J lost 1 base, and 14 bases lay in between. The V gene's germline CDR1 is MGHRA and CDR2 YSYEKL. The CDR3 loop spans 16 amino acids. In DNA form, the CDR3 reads TGCGCCAGCAGCCCCCTTCAATTAGTAAGCAATCAGCCCCAGCATTTT. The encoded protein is CASSPLQLVSNQPQHF.

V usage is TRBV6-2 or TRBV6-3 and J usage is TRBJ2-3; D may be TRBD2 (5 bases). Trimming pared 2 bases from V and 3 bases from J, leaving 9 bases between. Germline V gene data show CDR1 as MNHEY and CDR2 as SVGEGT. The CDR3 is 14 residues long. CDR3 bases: TGTGCCAGCAGTTACGTACCGGGGACAGATACGCAGTATTTT. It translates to CASSYVPGTDTQYF.

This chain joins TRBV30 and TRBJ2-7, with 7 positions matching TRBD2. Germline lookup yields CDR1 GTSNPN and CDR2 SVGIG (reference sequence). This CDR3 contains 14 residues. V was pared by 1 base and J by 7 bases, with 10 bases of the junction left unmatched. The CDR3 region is CAWSGGAGAAEQYF. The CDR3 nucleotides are TGTGCCTGGAGTGGAGGGGCGGGAGCAGCGGAGCAGTACTTC.

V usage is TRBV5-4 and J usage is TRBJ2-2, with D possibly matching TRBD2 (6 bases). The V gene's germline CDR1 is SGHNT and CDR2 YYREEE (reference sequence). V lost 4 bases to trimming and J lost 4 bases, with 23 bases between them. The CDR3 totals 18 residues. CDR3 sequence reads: CASSPPPAGPPGTGELFF. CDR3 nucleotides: TGTGCCAGCAGCCCGCCGCCAGCGGGCCCCCCCGGCACCGGGGAGCTGTTTTTT.

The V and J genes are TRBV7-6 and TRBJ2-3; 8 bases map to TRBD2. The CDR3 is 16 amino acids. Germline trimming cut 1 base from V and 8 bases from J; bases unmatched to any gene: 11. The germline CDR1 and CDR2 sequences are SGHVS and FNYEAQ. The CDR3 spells CASSLGTLAAPGTQYF. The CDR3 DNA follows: TGTGCCAGCAGCTTAGGAACACTAGCGGCCCCGGGTACGCAGTATTTT.

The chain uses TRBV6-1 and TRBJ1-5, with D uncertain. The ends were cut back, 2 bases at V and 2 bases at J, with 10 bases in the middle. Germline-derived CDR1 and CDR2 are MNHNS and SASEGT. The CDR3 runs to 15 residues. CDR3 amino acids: CASSESGWGNQPQHF. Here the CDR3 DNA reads TGTGCCAGCAGTGAAAGCGGTTGGGGCAATCAGCCCCAGCATTTT.

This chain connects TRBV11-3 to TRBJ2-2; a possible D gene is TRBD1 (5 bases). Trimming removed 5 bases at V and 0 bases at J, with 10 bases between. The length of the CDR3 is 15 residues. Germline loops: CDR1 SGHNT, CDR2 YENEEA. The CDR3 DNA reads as TGTGCCAGCAGCCACCAGACAGCGAACACCGGGGAGCTGTTTTTT. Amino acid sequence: CASSHQTANTGELFF.

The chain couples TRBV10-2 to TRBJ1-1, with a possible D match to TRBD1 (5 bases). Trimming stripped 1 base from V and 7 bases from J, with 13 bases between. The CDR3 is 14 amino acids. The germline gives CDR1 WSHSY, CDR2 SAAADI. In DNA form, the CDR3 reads TGCGCCAGCAGTGAGTGGCAGGGAGGGAATGAAGCTTTCTTT. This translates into CASSEWQGGNEAFF.

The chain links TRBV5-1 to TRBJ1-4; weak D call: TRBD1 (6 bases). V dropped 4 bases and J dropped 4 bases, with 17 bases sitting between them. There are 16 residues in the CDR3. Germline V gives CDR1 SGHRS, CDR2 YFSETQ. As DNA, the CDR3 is TGCGCCAGCAGCGAACCAACAGGGATCGGTAATGAAAAACTGTTTTTT. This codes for CASSEPTGIGNEKLFF.